Detailed here is one T cell receptor (beta chain). Its antigen target is currently unknown. No base-level quality is on record; no much larger clone is a single base apart. These data belong to a study of regulatory T cells in long-lasting Graves disease (dated by TCRdb to the early 2020s). Study-wide context: Persistent Graves' disease meant more than 5 years of antithyroid drug treatment with TSH receptor autoantibodies that stayed positive. A total of about 33 samples underwent TCR sequencing, from roughly 13 patients with persistent Graves' disease and 20 or so patients with newly diagnosed Graves' disease. The study was registered as a clinical trial and conducted in China. Antithyroid drugs had been taken for approximately ten years on average by persistent Graves' disease patients in the clinical cohort. Peripheral blood TCR sequencing and RNA sequencing compared persistent Graves' disease patients with newly diagnosed Graves' disease patients. Results the study describes overall, beyond this receptor: Because the primary lesion, thyroid tissue, could not be accessed, the study looked at peripheral blood alone. TRBV28, TRBJ1-2 and TRBJ2-5 were preferentially used in persistent disease, while TRBV20-1 and TRBJ2-1 were favored in newly diagnosed disease. A larger number of public clonotypes was shared among persistent patients (2,741) than among newly diagnosed patients (around 880). Lower TCR Shannon entropy and fewer highly expanded clones were observed in persistent Graves' disease patients than in newly diagnosed patients, which suggested clonal expansion. Only the TCR beta chain was sequenced and analyzed. As a limitation, the authors acknowledged that the small sample size may reduce accuracy.

Including the terminal cysteine and phenylalanine, the CDR3 comprises 15 residues. The sequence is cut down to CDR3 DNA, 45 bases in frame from base 1. For CDR1 and CDR2, the germline V gene (reference sequence) lists MNHNY and SVGAGI. V and J lose 0 bases and 7 bases, and a span of 16 bases separates them. Library preparation employed multiplex PCR. The listed sequencing device is Illumina HiSeq 4000. To build TCR beta libraries, CDR3 regions were amplified by Arm-PCR using iRepertoire HTBI primers. PCR products were gel purified before sequencing. From the authors' description of their analysis: A total of 62 TRBV and under 15 TRBJ segments were identified across samples and were used for gene usage analysis of CDR3 amino acid clonotypes. Filtered high-quality paired reads were merged into contigs using COPE and FqMerger. BLAST was used to align contigs to the IMGT TRBV, TRBD and TRBJ reference genes, and CDR3 was defined following IMGT. Highly expanded clones were defined as clonotypes with a frequency above 0.1%. Shannon entropy served as the measure of repertoire diversity, while the Gini coefficient captured V-J evenness. Public clonotypes were defined as clonotypes shared by more than one individual. TCRdb reprocessed the public reads (quality trimming at Q25 with fastp, clone calling with MiXCR) and kept in-frame beta chains. Rows matching on CDR3 protein sequence are summarized as one entry with the most common DNA and genes. TCRdb, rather than the study authors, made the V and J calls. Within this sample are approximately 400,000 distinct CDR3 sequences, with less than 25% of them counted one time only. The ten largest clonotypes hold around 21% of the sample.

The sample's time point, from its label and the paper: persistent/refractory GD, antithyroid drugs over 5 years with positive TRAb. For both TCR sequencing and RNA sequencing, RNA was extracted from PBMCs in TRIzol. The diagnosis of Graves' disease followed American Thyroid Association guidelines. Recruitment of patients was carried out at an endocrinology department in Xi'an, China. Each patient gave 8.5 to 9.5 milliliters of peripheral blood, collected in an EDTA anticoagulant tube. Ficoll Paque Plus density gradient separation was used to isolate PBMCs, and no further T cell sorting was performed. An Agilent 2100 Bioanalyzer and agarose gel were used to check RNA quality, while a NanoDrop 2000 measured RNA concentration.

Sequenced here: peripheral blood mononuclear cells (PBMCs), sampled when the disease was refractory, from a patient treated with antithyroid drugs. The V and J genes are TRBV6-6 and TRBJ2-7, with the D gene not confidently named. This clonotype originated in a female donor with Graves disease. In nucleotide form, the sequence is TGTGCCAGCAGTTACTCGTCCCGAACCACGTGGGAGCAGTACTTC. This sequence encodes CASSYSSRTTWEQYF.